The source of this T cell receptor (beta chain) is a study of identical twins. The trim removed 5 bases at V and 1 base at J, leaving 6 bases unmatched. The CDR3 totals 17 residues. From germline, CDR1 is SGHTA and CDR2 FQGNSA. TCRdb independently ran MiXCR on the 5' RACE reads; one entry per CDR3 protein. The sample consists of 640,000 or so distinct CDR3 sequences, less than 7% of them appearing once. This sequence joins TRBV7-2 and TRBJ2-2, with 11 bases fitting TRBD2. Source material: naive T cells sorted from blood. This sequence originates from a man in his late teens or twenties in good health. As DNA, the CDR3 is TGTGCCAGCAGCATAGACGGGACTAGCGGGAACACCGGGGAGCTGTTTTTT. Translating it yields CASSIDGTSGNTGELFF.